The clone carrying this T cell receptor beta chain was recorded a few times. Its target is not known. Investigators reverse transcribed all isolated RNA, so they sequenced expressed TCRB transcripts. Only in-frame clones appear in the TCRdb table, and some are missing; sequencing was by immunoSEQ multiplex PCR. In the table there are 350,000 to 450,000 clones, over 12% of which are singletons. These data come from a study of beta chain features in type 1 diabetes. Findings of the study overall: Sequencing from cDNA could over-represent high-TCR-expressing cells. Reduced insertions and increased deletions marked VDJ junctions in type 1 diabetes patients.

Germline lookup yields CDR1 MRHNA and CDR2 SNTAGT. CDR3 length: 13 residues. With 2 bases removed from V and 6 bases from J, the gap between germline ends came to 7 bases. V gene TRBV6-4 combines with J gene TRBJ2-2, with a weak D call TRBD2 (6 bases). Sequencing was carried out using naive CD4+ T cells from blood. The clonotype originates from a woman under 30 in good health. The CDR3 bases are TGTGCCAGCAGTGACCGCGGGGCCGGGGAGCTGTTTTTT. Amino acid sequence: CASSDRGAGELFF.